Listed here are 28 T cell receptor beta chains from one sample, sequenced in a study of graft-versus-host responses after intestinal transplantation. This table comes from immunoSEQ multiplex PCR, and its TCRdb copy is limited to in-frame clones, with some not included. Of around 20,000 clones in the sample, approximately 46% were seen once. Sample: alloreactive CD4+ T cells from a mixed lymphocyte reaction culture, taken before intestinal transplant. Sample subset: CFSE-low proliferating T cells sorted from roughly six-day pre-transplant mixed lymphocyte reaction (GvH or HvG direction). The receptors shown here come from a human patient who received an intestinal transplant.

This clone was observed a handful of times. J is TRBJ2-2 and V is TRBV4-1, with TRBD2 matching over 9 bases. Trimming took 1 base from V and 7 from J; bases not matched to a gene: 13. The CDR3 runs to 18 residues. The germline CDR1 and CDR2 sequences are MGHRA and YSYEKL. For the CDR3, the DNA is TGCGCCAGCAGCCAAGTTGTCGCGATAGCGGGGGAAAACGGGGAGCTGTTTTTT. It codes for CASSQVVAIAGENGELFF.

This clone was seen more than once but under ten times. This chain links TRBV2 with TRBJ1-1, with a weak D call TRBD1 (6 bases). This CDR3 is built from 13 residues. Germline CDR1 is SNHLY and CDR2 is FYNNEI. The V and J ends lost 6 bases and 1 base respectively, with 9 bases between them. The CDR3 nucleotides read TGTGCCAGCAGCGACAGGCGGAACACTGAAGCTTTCTTT. It is translated as CASSDRRNTEAFF.

The chain uses TRBV5-4 and TRBJ2-3; weak D call: TRBD2 (7 bases). This CDR3 is 16 amino acids long. V gave up 0 bases and J gave up 2 bases, with 13 bases separating them. Germline-derived CDR1 and CDR2 are SGHNT and YYREEE (reference sequence). CDR3 loop: CASSLGRGGHTDTQYF. Here the CDR3 DNA reads TGTGCCAGCAGCTTGGGGCGCGGGGGACACACAGATACGCAGTATTTT. Looking up the rest from reference TRBV5-4 and TRBJ2-3 gives the full variable domain: ETGVTQSPTHLIKTRGQQVTLRCSSQSGHNTVSWYQQALGQGPQFIFQYYREEENGRGNFPPRFSGLQFPNYSSELNVNALELDDSALYLCASSLGRGGHTDTQYFGPGTRLTVL.

The sample holds a few counts of this clone. The genes are TRBV5-1 and TRBJ2-5; TRBD2 aligns across 12 bases. This CDR3 comprises 16 residues. V shed 1 base, J shed 5 bases, and the junction held 6 bases outside the gene matches. Germline V gives CDR1 SGHRS, CDR2 YFSETQ. The CDR3 sequence: CASSLPLAGGPETQYF. In nucleotides, the CDR3 is TGCGCCAGCAGCTTGCCCCTAGCGGGGGGGCCGGAGACCCAGTACTTC.

The chain uses TRBV11-1 and TRBJ2-5; possible D gene TRBD2, 5 bases. Per the germline V gene, CDR1 is SGHAT and CDR2 is FQDESV (reference sequence). The ends were cut back, 5 bases at V and 2 bases at J, with 15 bases in the middle. The CDR3 is 15 amino acids. CDR3 residues: CASSPPGGWQETQYF. CDR3 in DNA: TGTGCCAGCAGCCCCCCCGGCGGGTGGCAAGAGACCCAGTACTTC.

In its sample, this clone was seen a few times. The chain couples TRBV6-6 to TRBJ1-1; 7 bases align to TRBD1. With V trimmed by 0 bases and J by 7 bases, 5 bases remained unmatched. In germline, CDR1 is MNHNY, CDR2 SVGAGI (reference sequence). The CDR3 sequence is 14 residues long. The CDR3: CASSYSDRQGEAFF. CDR3 nucleotide sequence: TGTGCCAGCAGTTACTCCGATCGACAGGGTGAAGCTTTCTTT.

A note on this clone: A much larger clone lies a single base off, so this may be a read error. The chain carries TRBV9 and TRBJ2-2; a weak D match, TRBD2 (6 bases). From germline, CDR1 is SGDLS and CDR2 YYNGEE. There are 15 residues in the CDR3. V was shortened by 4 bases and J by 1 base, with 11 bases between the two germline ends. The CDR3 loop is CASSLRDLNTGELFF. The CDR3 coding sequence is TGTGCCAGCAGCCTCCGGGACTTGAACACCGGGGAGCTGTTTTTT.

The chain carries TRBV6-6 and TRBJ2-5, with 8 bases identical to TRBD2. With 5 bases clipped from V and 5 bases from J, the junction kept 13 bases outside the gene matches. This CDR3 has 16 residues. Per germline, CDR1 MNHNY and CDR2 SVGAGI (reference sequence). The CDR3 here is CASSLTPIPGGETQYF. The CDR3 bases are TGTGCCAGCAGTCTAACCCCGATCCCGGGGGGGGAGACCCAGTACTTC.

The CDR3 reads CASSYSGRGVWTEAFF. The CDR3 bases are TGTGCCAGCAGTTACTCAGGCAGGGGAGTGTGGACTGAAGCTTTCTTT. V is TRBV6-6 and J is TRBJ1-1, with D possibly matching TRBD1 (6 bases). V was shortened by 0 bases and J by 5 bases, with 16 bases between the two germline ends. The CDR3 has 16 residues. Germline V gene data show CDR1 as MNHNY and CDR2 as SVGAGI (reference sequence).

This chain uses TRBV6-1 with TRBJ1-1, with D maybe TRBD1 (5 bases). The CDR3 runs 13 residues. Trimming left V 6 bases short and J 2 bases short, with 10 bases between. Germline values: CDR1 MNHNS, CDR2 SASEGT. CDR3 DNA: TGTGCCAGCAGCACGGGGGGAAACACTGAAGCTTTCTTT. Protein product: CASSTGGNTEAFF.

This clone showed up just a few times. This sequence joins TRBV6-1 and TRBJ2-1; D is possibly TRBD2 (5 bases). Germline V gene sequence: CDR1 MNHNS, CDR2 SASEGT. The CDR3 runs to 14 residues. The V end was cut by 7 bases, the J end by 3 bases, with 13 bases between. This CDR3 is CASTSLGSYNEQFF. The CDR3 nucleotides read TGTGCCAGCACCTCCTTAGGGAGCTACAATGAGCAGTTCTTC.

The chain recombines TRBV11-3 with TRBJ2-2; tentative D call: TRBD2 (6 bases). CDR1 SGHNT and CDR2 YENEEA come from the germline V gene. This CDR3 has 15 amino acids. Trimming shortened V by 4 bases and J by 5 bases, and 14 bases separated the two germline ends. The CDR3 DNA is TGTGCCAGCAGCTGGGACGGGGGAAGAACCGGGGAGCTGTTTTTT. Residues: CASSWDGGRTGELFF.

The chain combines TRBV6-1 with TRBJ1-2; the match to TRBD1 covers 8 bases. The junction had 0 bases not matched to a gene; V was cut back by 4 bases and J by 8 bases. The CDR3 runs to 11 residues. CDR1 and CDR2 (germline): MNHNS, SASEGT. The CDR3 loop is CASSGQGGYTF. The CDR3 DNA follows: TGTGCCAGCAGTGGACAGGGGGGCTACACCTTC.

This rearrangement joins TRBV4-2 to TRBJ1-1; tentative D call: TRBD1 (5 bases). The CDR3 runs 15 residues. Trimming took 0 bases from V and 3 from J, leaving 11 bases between them. The germline gives CDR1 LGHNA, CDR2 YNFKEQ. CDR3 sequence (DNA): TGTGCCAGCAGCCAAGATATAGGGGCGTACACTGAAGCTTTCTTT. Translating gives CASSQDIGAYTEAFF.

This clone was seen a single time. The CDR3 spells CASSQFVGADTQYF. As DNA, the CDR3 is TGTGCCAGCTCACAGTTCGTCGGGGCAGATACGCAGTATTTT. The rearrangement uses TRBV18 and TRBJ2-3; D may be TRBD2 (5 bases). With 4 bases removed from V and 4 bases from J, the gap between germline ends came to 12 bases. The CDR3 loop spans 14 amino acids. Per germline, CDR1 KGHSH and CDR2 LQKENI.

The chain joins TRBV27 to TRBJ2-5; D uncertain. Germline V gene data show CDR1 as MNHEY and CDR2 as SMNVEV (reference sequence). The V and J ends lost 2 bases and 5 bases respectively, with 12 bases between them. The CDR3 runs 14 residues. The CDR3 coding sequence is TGTGCCAGCAGTTTAATGGCACCCTGGGAGACCCAGTACTTC. This sequence encodes CASSLMAPWETQYF.

The chain uses TRBV5-5 and TRBJ2-4; D is perhaps TRBD2 (7 bases). The V gene lost 2 bases and the J gene lost 5 bases, with 14 bases spanning the gap. The CDR3 consists of 15 residues. The germline V gene encodes CDR1 SGHKS and CDR2 YYEKEE (reference sequence). CDR3: CASSFGGAFENIQYF. For the CDR3, the DNA is TGTGCCAGCAGCTTTGGGGGGGCATTCGAAAACATTCAGTACTTC.

This clone has a handful of counts. This chain links TRBV9 with TRBJ2-2; D possibly corresponds to TRBD2 (6 bases). The V end was cut by 0 bases, the J end by 0 bases, with 9 bases between. The germline V gene has CDR1 SGDLS and CDR2 YYNGEE. The CDR3 totals 16 residues. CDR3 loop: CASSVAGDPNTGELFF. The CDR3 DNA sequence: TGTGCCAGCAGCGTAGCGGGAGACCCGAACACCGGGGAGCTGTTTTTT.

The CDR3 DNA follows: TGTGCCAGCAGTGAAAAGCGGGGGGGCGCGGAGACCCAGTACTTC. Its protein is CASSEKRGGAETQYF. The rearrangement uses TRBV2 and TRBJ2-5, with 10 bases that match TRBD2. CDR1 and CDR2 from the germline V gene are SNHLY and FYNNEI. The length of the CDR3 is 15 residues. The trim removed 2 bases at V and 5 bases at J, leaving 5 bases unmatched.

The CDR3 coding sequence is TGTGCCAGCTCACTCCTTCGACAGGAGTACAATGAGCAGTTCTTC. It codes for CASSLLRQEYNEQFF. The rearrangement joins TRBV18 to TRBJ2-1, with a possible D match to TRBD1 (6 bases). CDR1 is KGHSH and CDR2 is LQKENI in the germline V gene. Trimming took 4 bases from V and 4 from J, leaving 14 bases between them. The CDR3 has 15 amino acids. Drawing the rest from reference TRBV18 and TRBJ2-1, the complete variable domain is NAGVMQNPRHLVRRRGQEARLRCSPMKGHSHVYWYRQLPEEGLKFMVYLQKENIIDESGMPKERFSAEFPKEGPSILRIQQVVRGDSAAYFCASSLLRQEYNEQFFGPGTRLTVL.

The rearrangement joins TRBV6-1 to TRBJ2-7, with 7 bases lining up with TRBD1. The CDR3 runs to 14 residues. The V gene's germline CDR1 is MNHNS and CDR2 SASEGT. V shed 5 bases and J 2 bases; nucleotides not matched to a gene: 6. Here the CDR3 reads CASSLGTDTYEQYF. Written as DNA, the CDR3 is TGTGCCAGCAGTTTGGGGACAGACACCTACGAGCAGTACTTC.

This clone was picked up a small number of times. The rearrangement links TRBV6-5 to TRBJ1-6; 7 nucleotides align to TRBD1. The V and J ends lost 6 bases and 6 bases, in that order; junction bases with no gene match: 5. The CDR3 is 14 residues long. Germline CDR1 and CDR2: MNHEY and SVGAGI. This CDR3 reads CASSTGTVNSPLHF. The CDR3 coding sequence is TGTGCCAGCAGCACCGGGACAGTTAATTCACCCCTCCACTTT.

This clone was seen more than once but under ten times. The V gene is TRBV15, the J gene TRBJ1-1, with TRBD1 matching 8 bases. There are 13 residues in the CDR3. Germline V lookup: CDR1 LNHNV, CDR2 YYDKDF (reference sequence). Trimming at V came to 11 bases and at J to 7 bases, leaving 12 bases not matched to a gene. The CDR3 reads CASRPGTGDEAFF. The CDR3 DNA reads as TGTGCCTCTCGACCAGGGACAGGTGATGAAGCTTTCTTT. Together with reference TRBV15 and TRBJ1-1, the CDR3 gives the full variable domain: DAMVIQNPRYQVTQFGKPVTLSCSQTLNHNVMYWYQQKSSQAPKLLFHYYDKDFNNEADTPDNFQSRRPNTSFCFLDIRSPGLGDTAMYLCASRPGTGDEAFFGQGTRLTVV.

This chain joins TRBV10-3 and TRBJ2-2; D uncertain. The CDR3 runs to 19 residues. Trimming pared 0 bases from V and 3 bases from J, leaving 20 bases between. Germline V CDR1 and CDR2: ENHRY, SYGVKD. Here the CDR3 reads CAISESNFLRTTHTGELFF. CDR3 DNA sequence: TGTGCCATCAGTGAGTCGAATTTCCTTCGTACTACCCACACCGGGGAGCTGTTTTTT.

The J gene is TRBJ2-1, the V gene TRBV11-2; D unclear. The CDR3 length is 14 residues. Germline CDR1 and CDR2: SGHAT and FQNNGV. The V and J ends lost 0 bases and 8 bases respectively, with 11 bases between them. CDR3 in amino acids: CASSLDRISDEQFF. The CDR3 DNA follows: TGTGCCAGCAGCTTAGACCGCATTTCAGATGAGCAGTTCTTC.

The chain couples TRBV18 to TRBJ1-1; unclear D gene. CDR1 and CDR2 (germline): KGHSH, LQKENI. The ends were cut back, 5 bases at V and 2 bases at J, with 12 bases in the middle. The CDR3 totals 14 residues. This CDR3 reads CASSFSPINTEAFF. For the CDR3, the DNA is TGTGCCAGCTCATTTAGCCCGATTAACACTGAAGCTTTCTTT.

This clone was seen a handful of times. The same CDR3 can be traced to other DNA sequences in this sample. J is TRBJ1-6 and V is TRBV7-2, with D hard to call. Deletions cut 2 bases from V and 10 bases from J, with 15 bases between. Germline CDR1 reads SGHTA; CDR2 reads FQGNSA. The CDR3 totals 15 residues. This CDR3 is CASSLFPPPGSPLHF. CDR3 nucleotide sequence: TGTGCCAGCAGCTTATTCCCTCCGCCCGGGTCACCCCTCCACTTT. The full variable domain, rest sourced from reference TRBV7-2 and TRBJ1-6, is GAGVSQSPSNKVTEKGKDVELRCDPISGHTALYWYRQSLGQGLEFLIYFQGNSAPDKSGLPSDRFSAERTGGSVSTLTIQRTQQEDSAVYLCASSLFPPPGSPLHFGNGTRLTVT.

This clone was observed a handful of times. The chain joins TRBV5-4 to TRBJ2-7, with D perhaps matching TRBD1 (6 bases). The CDR3 contains 14 residues. Per germline, CDR1 SGHNT and CDR2 YYREEE (reference sequence). Trimming left V 0 bases short and J 6 bases short, with 13 bases between. CDR3 amino acids: CASSLVGGQSEQYF. The CDR3 nucleotides are TGTGCCAGCAGCTTGGTTGGGGGCCAGTCCGAGCAGTACTTC.